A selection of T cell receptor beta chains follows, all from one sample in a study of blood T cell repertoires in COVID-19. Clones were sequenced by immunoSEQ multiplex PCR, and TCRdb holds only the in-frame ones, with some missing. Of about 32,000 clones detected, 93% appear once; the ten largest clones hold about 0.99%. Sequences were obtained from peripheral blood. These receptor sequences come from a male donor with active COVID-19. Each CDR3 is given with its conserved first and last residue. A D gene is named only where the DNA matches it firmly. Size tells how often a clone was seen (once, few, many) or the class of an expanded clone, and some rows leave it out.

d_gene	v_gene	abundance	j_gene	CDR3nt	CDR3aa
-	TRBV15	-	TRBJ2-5	TGTGCCACCAGCAGAGGAGGGACCCAGTACTTC	CATSRGGTQYF
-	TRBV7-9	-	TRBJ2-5	TGTGCCAGCAGCTTGGGGGTGGGAGGACAAGAGACCCAGTACTTC	CASSLGVGGQETQYF
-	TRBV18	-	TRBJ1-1	TGTGCCAGCTCACCACTGAGTAACACTGAAGCTTTCTTT	CASSPLSNTEAFF
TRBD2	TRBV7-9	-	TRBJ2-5	TGTGCCAGCAGCTATCTAACGGGGGGGCCGGGAGAGACCCAGTACTTC	CASSYLTGGPGETQYF
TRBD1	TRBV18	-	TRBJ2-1	TGTGCCAGCTATGATGGGACAGGGCTCCATGAGCAGTTCTTC	CASYDGTGLHEQFF
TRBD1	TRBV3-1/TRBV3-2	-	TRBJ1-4	TGTGCCAGCAGCCAATTTCGGACAGGGGGGGAAAAACTGTTTTTT	CASSQFRTGGEKLFF
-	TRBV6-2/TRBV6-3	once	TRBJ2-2	TGTGCCAGCAGTTACTCGACGGCAGGACTTATAAACACCGGGGAGCTGTTTTTT	CASSYSTAGLINTGELFF
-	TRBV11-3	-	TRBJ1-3	TGTGCCAGCAGCCTGGGGGGAGGACCCATATATTTT	CASSLGGGPIYF
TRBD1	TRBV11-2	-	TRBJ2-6	TGTGCCAGCAGGAAATCTCCGGGACAGGGGGCTAAGGGGGCCAACGTCCTGACTTTC	CASRKSPGQGAKGANVLTF
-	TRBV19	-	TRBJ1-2	TGTGCCAGTCCCCTTCGGGGAGGTGGCTACACCTTC	CASPLRGGGYTF
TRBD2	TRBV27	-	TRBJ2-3	TGTGCCAGCAGCCGCGCCCTAGCGGGGGGGCATTCTACGCAGTATTTT	CASSRALAGGHSTQYF
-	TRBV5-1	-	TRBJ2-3	TGCGCCAGCAGCTCTCAGGGGCAGCCCGGGGCAGATACGCAGTATTTT	CASSSQGQPGADTQYF
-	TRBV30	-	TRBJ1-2	TGTGCCTGGAGTAGCAACCTTCCTGCGAACTATGGCTACACCTTC	CAWSSNLPANYGYTF
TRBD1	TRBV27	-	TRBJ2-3	TGTGCCAGCAGAGTAGACAGGGGTGGTACGCAGTATTTT	CASRVDRGGTQYF
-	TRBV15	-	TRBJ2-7	TGTGCCACCAGCAGAGATCTCTCCTACAGACCAAGCTCCTACGAGCAGTACTTC	CATSRDLSYRPSSYEQYF
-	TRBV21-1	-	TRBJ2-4	TGTGCCAGCAGCCACGGAGGGGTCGGAAACATTCAGTACTTC	CASSHGGVGNIQYF
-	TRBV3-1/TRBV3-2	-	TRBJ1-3	TGTGCCAGCAGCTCTACTAGAAACACCATATATTTT	CASSSTRNTIYF
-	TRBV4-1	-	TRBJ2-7	TGCGCCAGCAGCCAAGATGGAGGGACGGGGACCTACGAGCAGTACTTC	CASSQDGGTGTYEQYF
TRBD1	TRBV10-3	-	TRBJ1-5	TGTGCCATCAGCCCACAGGGGAATAGCAATCAGCCCCAGCATTTT	CAISPQGNSNQPQHF
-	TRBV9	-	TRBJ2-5	TGTGCCAGCAGTCTATTCCAAGAGACCCAGTACTTC	CASSLFQETQYF
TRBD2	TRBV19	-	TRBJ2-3	TGTGCCAGTAGTATAGGATACGTGGCTAGCGGAATCACAGATACGCAGTATTTT	CASSIGYVASGITDTQYF
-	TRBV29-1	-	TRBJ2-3	TGCAGCACGCGGACAGGAACAGCTGGGACTAGCACAGATACGCAGTATTTT	CSTRTGTAGTSTDTQYF
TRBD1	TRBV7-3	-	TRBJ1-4	TGTGCCAGCTATCCCTTCTTACAGGGGTCTTATGAAAAACTGTTTTTT	CASYPFLQGSYEKLFF
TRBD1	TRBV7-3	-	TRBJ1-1	TGTGCCAGCAGCTACGCAGGGGGCGATAAATCTGAAGCTTTCTTT	CASSYAGGDKSEAFF
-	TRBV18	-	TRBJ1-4	TGTGCCAGCTCACCCGAAATATCCGGGACGGGGGGTGAAAAACTGTTTTTT	CASSPEISGTGGEKLFF
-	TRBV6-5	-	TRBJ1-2	TGTGCCAGCAATTTGGCAGGGAGGGGCTACACCTTC	CASNLAGRGYTF
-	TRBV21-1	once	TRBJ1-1	TGTGCCAGCAGCAAAACGAGCGGGGGGCTGTTAGCGGCTGAAGCTTTCTTT	CASSKTSGGLLAAEAFF
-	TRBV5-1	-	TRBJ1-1	TGCGCCAGCAGCCCGGAGGTGAGCACTGAAGCTTTCTTT	CASSPEVSTEAFF
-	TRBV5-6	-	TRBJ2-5	TGTGCCAGCAGCGTGGGGACCAGGGGAGAGACCCAGTACTTC	CASSVGTRGETQYF
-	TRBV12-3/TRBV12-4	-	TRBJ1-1	TGTGCCAGCAGTCGGGGGAACACTGAAGCTTTCTTT	CASSRGNTEAFF
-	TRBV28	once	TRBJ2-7	TGTGCCAGCAGTGATGGCTCCGAGCAGTACTTC	CASSDGSEQYF
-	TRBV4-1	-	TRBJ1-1	TGCGCCAGCAGCCAAGAACCGGGGTTGAACACTGAAGCTTTCTTT	CASSQEPGLNTEAFF
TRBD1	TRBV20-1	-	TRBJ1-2	TGCAGTGCTATTGAGGGGACAGGGGGGAACTATGGCTACACCTTC	CSAIEGTGGNYGYTF
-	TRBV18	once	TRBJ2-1	TGTGCCAGCTCACCGGCACAGCGGGACAATGAGCAGTTCTTC	CASSPAQRDNEQFF
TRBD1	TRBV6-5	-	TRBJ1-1	TGTGCCAGCAGTCACCGGGACAGAAGCACTGAAGCTTTCTTT	CASSHRDRSTEAFF
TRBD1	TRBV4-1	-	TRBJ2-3	TGCGCCAGCCGGAAGGGACAGGGCACAGATACGCAGTATTTT	CASRKGQGTDTQYF
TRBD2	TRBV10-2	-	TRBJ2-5	TGCGCCAGCAGTGAGCTTAGCGGGGGCCCCCAAGAGACCCAGTACTTC	CASSELSGGPQETQYF
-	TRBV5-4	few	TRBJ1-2	TGTGCCAGCAGCTTGCCAGGGGACTATGGCTACACCTTC	CASSLPGDYGYTF
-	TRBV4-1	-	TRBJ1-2	TGCGCCAGCAGCCAAGATTTGGCCTATGGCTACACCTTC	CASSQDLAYGYTF
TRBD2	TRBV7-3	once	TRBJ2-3	TGTGCCAGCAGCTTAAGACGCCTGCGGGGGGGCACAGATACGCAGTATTTT	CASSLRRLRGGTDTQYF
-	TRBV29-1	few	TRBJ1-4	TGCAGCGTTGAAACGGAGACAGCAACTAATGAAAAACTGTTTTTT	CSVETETATNEKLFF
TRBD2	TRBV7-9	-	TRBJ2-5	TGTGCCAGCAGCCCGACTAGCGGGGGTGAGACCCAGTACTTC	CASSPTSGGETQYF
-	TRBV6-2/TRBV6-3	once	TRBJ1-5	TGTGCCAGCAGTCCAGTAGGGGTTAGCAATCAGCCCCAGCATTTT	CASSPVGVSNQPQHF
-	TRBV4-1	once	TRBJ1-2	TGCGCCAGCAGCCAAGAGGGCCGACGGTTCTATGGCTACACCTTC	CASSQEGRRFYGYTF
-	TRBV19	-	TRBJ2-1	TGTGCCAGTAGTACCAGGGGCCCCTACAATGAGCAGTTCTTC	CASSTRGPYNEQFF
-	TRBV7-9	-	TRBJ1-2	TGTGCCAGCAGCGGTACAGGGAACTATGGCTACACCTTC	CASSGTGNYGYTF
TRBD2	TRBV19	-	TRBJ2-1	TGTGCCAGTAGTTCCCGCGGGGGGGGGTTCTACAATGAGCAGTTCTTC	CASSSRGGGFYNEQFF
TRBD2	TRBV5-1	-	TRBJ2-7	TGCGCCAGCAGCCAGAGACTAGCGGGAGCCTACGAGCAGTACTTC	CASSQRLAGAYEQYF
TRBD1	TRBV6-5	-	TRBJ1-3	TGTGCCAGCATTAACTCCGGGACAGCTGGAAACACCATATATTTT	CASINSGTAGNTIYF
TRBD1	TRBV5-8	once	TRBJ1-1	TGTGCCAGCAGCTCAAGGGGACAGGGCAACACTGAAGCTTTCTTT	CASSSRGQGNTEAFF
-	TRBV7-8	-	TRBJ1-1	TGTGCCAGCATTGTAGACACTGAAGCTTTCTTT	CASIVDTEAFF
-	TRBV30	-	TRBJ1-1	TGTGCCTGGAGTGGGCAAGGGAGGAGCACTGAAGCTTTCTTT	CAWSGQGRSTEAFF
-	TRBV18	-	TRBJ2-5	TGTGCCAGCTCACCCATCTACCAGGGGGGAGAGACCCAGTACTTC	CASSPIYQGGETQYF
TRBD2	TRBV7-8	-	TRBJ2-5	TGTGCCAGCAGCTTAGAGGGCGGGGGACGAAGTGGGGCCCAGTACTTC	CASSLEGGGRSGAQYF
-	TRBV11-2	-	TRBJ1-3	TGTGCCAGCAGCTTAGTTTGGGCAGGAAAGGATTCTGGAAACACCATATATTTT	CASSLVWAGKDSGNTIYF
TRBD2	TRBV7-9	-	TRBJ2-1	TGTGCCAGCAGCCCTGGGCGGGGGGCCTACAATGAGCAGTTCTTC	CASSPGRGAYNEQFF